Below, 31 T cell receptor beta chains from the same sample are listed, as sequenced in a study of T-cell reconstitution after alpha-beta-depleted transplantation in children. Molecular barcoding with unique molecular identifiers was used for the TCRbeta library. TCRdb itself ran the PCR reads through MiXCR, one entry per CDR3 protein. The sample includes 110,000 or so distinct CDR3 sequences, 5% to 7% seen only once; the top ten take approximately 23%. Sequencing used PBMCs, mostly from graft donor cells, obtained 360 days after TCRalphabeta/CD19-depleted stem cell transplant. Receptor source: a male patient between 2 and 10 years old who had a stem cell transplant for acute lymphoblastic leukemia, so the T cells may come from the graft donor.

About this clonotype: A much more abundant neighbour one base away suggests this may be a read error. This chain uses TRBV6-1 with TRBJ2-6, with D hard to call. CDR1 and CDR2 from the germline V gene are MNHNS and SASEGT. The CDR3 length is 16 residues. DNA for the CDR3: TGTGTCAGCAATAAAAGACACCTCTCTGGGGCCAACGTCCTGACTTTC. It is translated as CVSNKRHLSGANVLTF.

This clonotype was observed at least ten times. The rearrangement links TRBV4-3 to TRBJ1-4; D remains unclear. Trimming took off 1 base at V and 8 bases at J, with 14 bases between the two ends. This CDR3 is 15 amino acids long. Germline V gene data show CDR1 as LGHNA and CDR2 as YSLEER. The CDR3 is CASSQASLPQEKLFF. The CDR3, as DNA: TGCGCCAGCAGCCAAGCAAGCTTACCGCAAGAAAAACTGTTTTTT.

This clonotype showed up just a few times. The V gene is TRBV7-9, the J gene TRBJ2-7, with 7 bases fitting TRBD1. Germline V CDR1 and CDR2: SEHNR, FQNEAQ (reference sequence). The V segment lost 5 bases and the J segment 2 bases; nucleotides outside the gene matches: 0. This CDR3 contains 12 residues. The CDR3 loop reads CASSQGAYEQYF. In nucleotides, the CDR3 is TGTGCCAGCAGCCAGGGGGCCTACGAGCAGTACTTC.

V gene TRBV20-1 combines with J gene TRBJ2-5; TRBD1 is a possible D gene (5 bases). V lost 5 bases, J lost 1 base, and 11 bases lay in between. The CDR3 length is 13 residues. Per germline, CDR1 DFQATT and CDR2 SNEGSKA (reference sequence). CDR3 in amino acids: CSAPPGFQETQYF. In nucleotides, the CDR3 is TGCAGTGCTCCCCCAGGGTTCCAAGAGACCCAGTACTTC.

Comments on this clonotype: It may be a read error: a sequence one base away is much more abundant. The chain combines TRBV7-9 with TRBJ2-4; D is unclear. The CDR3 is 15 residues long. The germline V gene encodes CDR1 SEHNR and CDR2 FQNEAQ (reference sequence). The CDR3 bases are TGTGCCAGCAGCACCTCCCAGTTAGCCAAAAACATTCATTACTTC. Translating gives CASSTSQLAKNIHYF.

This clonotype was picked up many times. This chain joins TRBV4-3 and TRBJ1-1; tentatively, D is TRBD1 (6 bases). The CDR3 covers 14 residues. The germline gives CDR1 LGHNA, CDR2 YSLEER. The germline V and J ends were trimmed by 7 bases and 3 bases, with 15 bases remaining between them. The CDR3 sequence is CASTPGHRDTEAFF. The DNA of the CDR3 is TGCGCCAGCACCCCTGGCCACAGGGACACTGAAGCTTTCTTT.

This clonotype has a handful of counts. The V gene is TRBV27, the J gene TRBJ2-7, with a tentative D call TRBD2 (5 bases). Germline V lookup: CDR1 MNHEY, CDR2 SMNVEV (reference sequence). Trimming took 2 bases from V and 3 from J, leaving 14 bases between them. The CDR3 sequence is 15 residues long. This CDR3 is CASSLRGSFIYEQYF. For the CDR3, the DNA is TGTGCCAGCAGTTTAAGAGGGAGTTTCATCTACGAGCAGTACTTC.

This clonotype has just a few counts. The rearrangement links TRBV28 to TRBJ1-2; D call uncertain. The CDR3 has 13 amino acids. The V gene's germline CDR1 is MDHEN and CDR2 SYDVKM. V was cut by 3 bases and J by 4 bases, with 9 bases left in between. The CDR3 protein is CASSFGSSYGYTF. The CDR3 region has the DNA TGTGCCAGCAGTTTTGGAAGTTCCTATGGCTACACCTTC.

The sample holds many counts of this clonotype. This sequence joins TRBV6-2 or TRBV6-3 and TRBJ2-1; 7 bases line up with TRBD1. The length of the CDR3 is 16 residues. V dropped 6 bases and J dropped 0; count of bases not matched to a gene: 8. CDR1 is MNHEY and CDR2 is SVGEGT in the germline V gene. The CDR3 DNA is TGTGCCAGCAGGGCAGGGGGTACCCCCTCCTACAATGAGCAGTTCTTC. Its protein is CASRAGGTPSYNEQFF.

This clonotype was seen a handful of times. The chain is built from TRBV3-1 and TRBJ2-7; 13 bases line up with TRBD2. Germline V lookup: CDR1 LGHDT, CDR2 YNNKEL (reference sequence). The CDR3 covers 18 residues. Unmatched junction bases numbered 7, after V lost 0 bases and J lost 2 bases. The CDR3 bases are TGTGCCAGCAGCCAAGATCTGGGACTAGCGGGGCAGACCTACGAGCAGTACTTC. Residues: CASSQDLGLAGQTYEQYF.

This sequence joins TRBV9 and TRBJ1-2; no clear D gene. Looked up from germline, CDR1 is SGDLS and CDR2 is YYNGEE. Trimming took off 0 bases at V and 1 base at J, with 10 bases between the two ends. The CDR3 length is 15 residues. The CDR3 is CASSVEKGFNYGYTF. The DNA for the CDR3 is TGTGCCAGCAGCGTAGAGAAGGGTTTTAACTATGGCTACACCTTC.

This clonotype was seen a handful of times. This chain uses TRBV6-5 with TRBJ2-5; the D is unclear. Germline CDR1 is MNHEY and CDR2 is SVGAGI. Trimming stripped 5 bases from V and 5 bases from J, with 18 bases between. The CDR3 covers 15 residues. The CDR3 nucleotides are TGTGCCAGCAGTCACGGGCGGTGGGCCGTGGAGACCCAGTACTTC. Translation gives CASSHGRWAVETQYF.

This clonotype occurred many times. The rearrangement uses TRBV12-3 or TRBV12-4 and TRBJ2-2, with 7 positions matching TRBD1. V was pared by 3 bases and J by 7 bases, with 8 bases of the junction left unmatched. The CDR3 spans 15 residues. Here the CDR3 reads CASSFFRGLLGELFF. The DNA for the CDR3 is TGTGCCAGCAGTTTTTTCAGGGGGTTGCTCGGGGAGCTGTTTTTT.

This clonotype was counted at least ten times. The chain has TRBV20-1 and TRBJ1-5; tentative D call: TRBD1 (5 bases). V lost 5 bases and J lost 6, with 20 bases in between. CDR1 and CDR2 from the germline V gene are DFQATT and SNEGSKA (reference sequence). This CDR3 region has 15 residues. The CDR3: CSAAQVSGIIQPQHF. In DNA form, the CDR3 reads TGCAGTGCTGCTCAGGTTTCAGGGATTATTCAGCCCCAGCATTTT.

This clonotype has a count of ten or more. The V gene is TRBV27, the J gene TRBJ2-1; D call uncertain. The CDR3 runs to 13 residues. V was pared by 6 bases and J by 7 bases, with 13 bases between. Germline V lookup: CDR1 MNHEY, CDR2 SMNVEV (reference sequence). The CDR3 loop is CASSFIRGNEQFF. CDR3 DNA: TGTGCCAGCAGCTTCATCAGAGGAAATGAGCAGTTCTTC.

This clonotype was seen ten or more times. The J gene is TRBJ2-5, the V gene TRBV7-9; tentatively, D is TRBD2 (6 bases). Trimming cost V 7 bases and J 6 bases, with 15 bases left between them. CDR1 and CDR2 from the germline V gene are SEHNR and FQNEAQ (reference sequence). The CDR3 totals 13 residues. CDR3 loop: CASIRLVGKTQYF. The CDR3 nucleotides read TGTGCCAGCATCAGACTAGTGGGCAAGACCCAGTACTTC.

This clonotype appeared many times. V usage is TRBV5-1 and J usage is TRBJ2-3; D unresolved. This CDR3 is 11 amino acids long. The germline CDR1 and CDR2 sequences are SGHRS and YFSETQ. Trimming stripped 6 bases from V and 6 bases from J, with 8 bases between. CDR3 region: CASTVGDTQYF. In nucleotides, the CDR3 is TGCGCCAGCACTGTCGGGGATACGCAGTATTTT.

This clonotype has at least ten counts. This sequence joins TRBV5-1 and TRBJ2-1, with D perhaps matching TRBD2 (6 bases). CDR3 length: 14 amino acids. In germline, CDR1 is SGHRS, CDR2 YFSETQ. V was clipped by 4 bases and J by 5 bases, with 13 bases between them. CDR3 sequence (DNA): TGCGCCAGCAGCCCACCGAGGACTAACAATGAGCAGTTCTTC. Its protein is CASSPPRTNNEQFF. Full variable domain (missing parts from reference TRBV5-1 and TRBJ2-1): KAGVTQTPRYLIKTRGQQVTLSCSPISGHRSVSWYQQTPGQGLQFLFEYFSETQRNKGNFPGRFSGRQFSNSRSEMNVSTLELGDSALYLCASSPPRTNNEQFFGPGTRLTVL.

This clonotype came up a few times. This chain uses TRBV5-1 with TRBJ2-5; 9 positions match TRBD2. With 1 base clipped from V and 4 bases from J, the junction kept 17 bases outside the gene matches. The CDR3 sequence is 19 residues long. Germline CDR1 reads SGHRS; CDR2 reads YFSETQ. CDR3 nucleotide sequence: TGCGCCAGCAGCTTGAGGCCCTCGGGTAGCGGGAGAGGGCGAGAGACCCAGTACTTC. Its translation: CASSLRPSGSGRGRETQYF.

The chain links TRBV7-3 to TRBJ2-1; D remains ambiguous. V was cut by 2 bases and J by 6 bases, with 5 bases left in between. The germline V gene has CDR1 SGHTA and CDR2 FQGTGA. This CDR3 has 12 amino acids. In DNA, the CDR3 is TGTGCCAGCAGCTTAGTGCTCAATGAGCAGTTCTTC. Its translation is CASSLVLNEQFF.

The chain links TRBV6-1 to TRBJ2-2; 8 bases are shared with TRBD1. The CDR3 sequence is 15 residues long. Germline trimming cut 6 bases from V and 5 bases from J; bases unmatched to any gene: 8. Per germline, CDR1 MNHNS and CDR2 SASEGT. The CDR3 sequence is CASSDGQGWTGELFF. CDR3 coding DNA: TGTGCCAGCAGCGATGGACAGGGCTGGACCGGGGAGCTGTTTTTT.

The chain joins TRBV7-9 to TRBJ2-2; D not resolved. From germline, CDR1 is SEHNR and CDR2 FQNEAQ (reference sequence). V lost 7 bases and J lost 1, with 10 bases in between. The CDR3 extends over 14 amino acids. The CDR3 region is CASTQWMNTGELFF. CDR3 in DNA: TGTGCCAGCACCCAGTGGATGAACACCGGGGAGCTGTTTTTT.

A word on this clonotype: Given a much more abundant clone one base away, this may be a read error. The conserved phenylalanine or tryptophan is not found at the CDR3 terminus, so this likely reflects a read error. J is TRBJ2-7 and V is TRBV9, with 9 bases aligning to TRBD1. Per the germline V gene, CDR1 is SGDLS and CDR2 is YYNGEE. The CDR3 is 16 amino acids. Trimming cost V 3 bases and J 5 bases; bases outside gene matches: 12. The DNA of the CDR3 is TGTGCCAGCAGCGGGATTACCGGGACAGGGAGACACGAGCAGTACTCC. This codes for CASSGITGTGRHEQYS.

In this sample, this clonotype turned up many times. This chain joins TRBV21-1 and TRBJ2-1. TRBV21-1 is shown as a pseudogene. The CDR3 has 13 residues. The CDR3 reads CASSKAEYNEQFF. Written as DNA, the CDR3 is TGTGCCAGCAGCAAAGCTGAGTACAATGAGCAGTTCTTC.

This chain links TRBV20-1 with TRBJ2-6; D is unresolved. CDR1 is DFQATT and CDR2 is SNEGSKA in the germline V gene (reference sequence). The V end lost 0 bases, the J end lost 0 bases, and 6 bases lay between the germline ends. CDR3 length: 15 residues. CDR3 amino acids: CSARDSHSGANVLTF. The CDR3 DNA sequence: TGCAGTGCTAGAGATTCTCACTCTGGGGCCAACGTCCTGACTTTC.

This clonotype was detected ten times or more. The chain is built from TRBV29-1 and TRBJ2-7, with D uncertain. The CDR3 is made up of 13 amino acids. The germline V gene encodes CDR1 SQVTM and CDR2 ANQGSEA. V lost 3 bases and J 1 base, leaving 10 bases between the germline ends. The CDR3 protein is CSVELTVSYEQYF. The DNA for the CDR3 is TGCAGCGTTGAGCTTACAGTTTCCTACGAGCAGTACTTC.

This clonotype showed up just a few times. The gene calls are TRBV6-1 and TRBJ2-5, with 10 positions matching TRBD2. The CDR3 extends over 14 amino acids. V lost 7 bases, J lost 5 bases, and 7 bases stayed unmatched. CDR1 is MNHNS and CDR2 is SASEGT in the germline V gene. The CDR3, as DNA: TGTGCCAGCACTCCTAGCGGGAGAGTGGAGACCCAGTACTTC. It yields the protein CASTPSGRVETQYF.

There are many counts of this clonotype. This chain links TRBV20-1 with TRBJ2-2, with unresolved D. This CDR3 is built from 11 residues. Germline lookup yields CDR1 DFQATT and CDR2 SNEGSKA (reference sequence). V was clipped by 0 bases and J by 7 bases, with 3 bases between them. CDR3 protein: CSAREDGELFF. DNA of the CDR3: TGCAGTGCTAGAGAGGACGGGGAGCTGTTTTTT.

The V gene is TRBV20-1, the J gene TRBJ2-4; 9 bases line up with TRBD2. This CDR3 comprises 11 residues. Germline CDR1 is DFQATT and CDR2 is SNEGSKA (reference sequence). V lost 5 bases and J lost 15; bases outside the gene matches: 8. The CDR3 DNA follows: TGCAGTGCTTCTGGGAGCGGGGGGAGGTACTTC. Amino acid sequence: CSASGSGGRYF.

This CDR3 is CSVGAAGPTYEQYF. For the CDR3, the DNA is TGCAGCGTTGGGGCGGCAGGGCCAACCTACGAGCAGTACTTC. The chain carries TRBV29-1 and TRBJ2-7, with D possibly being TRBD1 (5 bases). CDR1 is SQVTM, CDR2 ANQGSEA, per germline. The CDR3 runs to 14 residues. With 4 bases removed from V and 2 bases from J, the gap between germline ends came to 15 bases.

This clonotype was recorded a few times. The chain carries TRBV20-1 and TRBJ1-2; no clear D. Trimming took off 0 bases at V and 7 bases at J, with 12 bases between the two ends. CDR1 is DFQATT, CDR2 SNEGSKA, per germline (reference sequence). The CDR3 length is 13 residues. The CDR3 DNA is TGCAGTGCTAGAGATCAGGTAGTCAGTGGCTACACCTTC. Protein sequence: CSARDQVVSGYTF.